The entry that follows covers one TCR beta chain sequence. Antigen: not known. The CDR3 runs to 14 residues. The ends were cut back, 2 bases at V and 5 bases at J, with 12 bases in the middle. Germline values: CDR1 SGHTA, CDR2 FQGNSA. This record belongs to a study of cytomegalovirus exposure and HLA in healthy donors. Study-level findings and limits: Excluded were some V segments that proved indistinguishable, including TRBV6-2 and TRBV6-3.

Both 60 Vbeta primers and 13 Jbeta primers went into the PCR. The data were produced by immunoSEQ multiplex PCR, yet TCRdb's version contains in-frame clones alone and is incomplete. The data contain 120,000 or so clones, about 80% of them singletons. The source of this sequence is a man younger than 40 in good health and CMV-seropositive. The source material was PBMCs. The rearrangement joins TRBV7-2 to TRBJ1-2, with D perhaps TRBD1 (5 bases). The CDR3 protein is CASSLLTGQYGYTF. CDR3 nucleotides: TGTGCCAGCAGCTTACTTACAGGTCAATATGGCTACACCTTC.